Listed below are T cell receptor beta chains from one sample, sequenced in a study of T cell repertoires in cytomegalovirus infection. TCRdb recomputed calls from the reads with MiXCR, one row per CDR3 protein. The data hold approximately 1,000,000 distinct CDR3 sequences, with roughly a third observed a single time. Their antigens remain unidentified. Sequenced material: cultured CD8+ T cells from PBMCs, taken from culture after CMV antigen stimulation. The receptors derive from a human donor in good health (CMV status not recorded). Some clones in this sample may be carry-over from other donors' samples. Each CDR3 is given with its conserved first and last residue. The D gene is left open where the match is weak. Only some rows state a clone size, as once, few, many or a class for expanded clones.

clone size: .
V gene: TRBV7-3
CDR3 length: 16
D gene: TRBD2
J gene: TRBJ2-5
CDR3 DNA: TGTGCCAGCAGCTTAACGGTGGGGGGGGTCCAAGAGACCCAGTACTTC
CDR3 protein: CASSLTVGGVQETQYF

clone size: few
V gene: TRBV12-3/TRBV12-4
CDR3 length: 18
D gene: TRBD2
J gene: TRBJ2-2
CDR3 DNA: TGTGCCAGCAGTTCGGGACTAGCGGGCGGACCGAACACCGGGGAGCTGTTTTTT
CDR3 protein: CASSSGLAGGPNTGELFF

clone size: .
V gene: TRBV28
CDR3 length: 11
D gene: .
J gene: TRBJ2-1
CDR3 DNA: TGTGCCAGCAGTTTTATCCATGAGCAGTTCTTC
CDR3 protein: CASSFIHEQFF

clone size: many
V gene: TRBV11-2
CDR3 length: 19
D gene: TRBD1
J gene: TRBJ1-4
CDR3 DNA: TGTGCCAGCAGCTTAGATTGGGGGCACACAGGGGTCGGAGATGAAAAACTGTTTTTT
CDR3 protein: CASSLDWGHTGVGDEKLFF

clone size: .
V gene: TRBV6-1
CDR3 length: 16
D gene: .
J gene: TRBJ1-5
CDR3 DNA: TGTGCCAGCAGTGACATCAGACAGTATAGCAATCAGCCCCAGCATTTT
CDR3 protein: CASSDIRQYSNQPQHF

clone size: .
V gene: TRBV6-1
CDR3 length: 19
D gene: TRBD2
J gene: TRBJ2-1
CDR3 DNA: TGTGCCAGCAGTTTACGGGAGGCTCCTACTAGCGACTCCTACAATGAGCAGTTCTTC
CDR3 protein: CASSLREAPTSDSYNEQFF

clone size: .
V gene: TRBV27
CDR3 length: 14
D gene: TRBD1
J gene: TRBJ1-2
CDR3 DNA: TGTGCCAGCGGAGGGGGGACAGGGACAGATGGCTACACCTTC
CDR3 protein: CASGGGTGTDGYTF

clone size: few
V gene: TRBV12-3/TRBV12-4
CDR3 length: 15
D gene: .
J gene: TRBJ1-5
CDR3 DNA: TGTGCCAGCAGTAACAGGACAGCACACAATCAGCCCCAGCATTTT
CDR3 protein: CASSNRTAHNQPQHF

clone size: many
V gene: TRBV7-6
CDR3 length: 17
D gene: .
J gene: TRBJ2-2
CDR3 DNA: TGTGCCAGCAGCTTATCCGGGACGTCCGCGAACACCGGGGAGCTGTTTTTT
CDR3 protein: CASSLSGTSANTGELFF

clone size: few
V gene: TRBV12-3/TRBV12-4
CDR3 length: 16
D gene: .
J gene: TRBJ1-5
CDR3 DNA: TGTGCCAGCAGTCCCGGGGGAATCCTAAGTAATCAGCCCCAGCATTTT
CDR3 protein: CASSPGGILSNQPQHF

clone size: .
V gene: TRBV19
CDR3 length: 15
D gene: .
J gene: TRBJ2-3
CDR3 DNA: TGTGCCAGTAGTACAATCTATACGGTGGGATATACGCAGTATTTT
CDR3 protein: CASSTIYTVGYTQYF

clone size: .
V gene: TRBV15
CDR3 length: 17
D gene: TRBD1
J gene: TRBJ2-1
CDR3 DNA: TGTGCCACCAGCAGAACAGGGGGCCTAAGTTCCTACAATGAGCAGTTCTTC
CDR3 protein: CATSRTGGLSSYNEQFF

clone size: few
V gene: TRBV12-3/TRBV12-4
CDR3 length: 11
D gene: .
J gene: TRBJ2-2
CDR3 DNA: TGTGCCAGCACCCAGAGCGGGGAGCTGTTTTTT
CDR3 protein: CASTQSGELFF

clone size: .
V gene: TRBV5-1
CDR3 length: 11
D gene: .
J gene: TRBJ2-1
CDR3 DNA: TGCGCCAGCGGGCTAGGGAGAGAGCAGTTCTTC
CDR3 protein: CASGLGREQFF

clone size: .
V gene: TRBV7-9
CDR3 length: 14
D gene: TRBD1
J gene: TRBJ1-1
CDR3 DNA: TGTGCCAGCAGCCCGCCAGGGACAGTCACTGAAGCTTTCTTT
CDR3 protein: CASSPPGTVTEAFF

clone size: .
V gene: TRBV9
CDR3 length: 15
D gene: TRBD1
J gene: TRBJ1-1
CDR3 DNA: TGTGCCAGCAGCCCCCAACAGGGGTATTCCACTGAAGCTTTCTTT
CDR3 protein: CASSPQQGYSTEAFF

clone size: .
V gene: TRBV20-1
CDR3 length: 14
D gene: .
J gene: TRBJ2-3
CDR3 DNA: TGCAGTGCTAGGGACGGTTTTCTCACAGATACGCAGTATTTT
CDR3 protein: CSARDGFLTDTQYF

clone size: few
V gene: TRBV12-3/TRBV12-4
CDR3 length: 13
D gene: .
J gene: TRBJ1-2
CDR3 DNA: TGTGCCAGCAGTTTCCGGGGTTTTTATGGCTACACCTTC
CDR3 protein: CASSFRGFYGYTF

clone size: many
V gene: TRBV7-2
CDR3 length: 17
D gene: TRBD1
J gene: TRBJ1-1
CDR3 DNA: TGTGCCAGCAGCTTAGCGTTGACAGGGGTCATGAACACTGAAGCTTTCTTT
CDR3 protein: CASSLALTGVMNTEAFF

clone size: .
V gene: TRBV5-5
CDR3 length: 13
D gene: .
J gene: TRBJ2-3
CDR3 DNA: TGTGCCAGCAGCATCTACACCACAGATACGCAGTATTTT
CDR3 protein: CASSIYTTDTQYF

clone size: few
V gene: TRBV6-4
CDR3 length: 18
D gene: TRBD2
J gene: TRBJ2-1
CDR3 DNA: TGTGCCAGCAGTGACTCGTCTAGCGGGGGGCCATTCTTCAATGAGCAGTTCTTC
CDR3 protein: CASSDSSSGGPFFNEQFF

clone size: .
V gene: TRBV9
CDR3 length: 17
D gene: .
J gene: TRBJ2-2
CDR3 DNA: TGTGCCAGCAGCGTAGCTACGGCGGGGAGGAACACCGGGGAGCTGTTTTTT
CDR3 protein: CASSVATAGRNTGELFF

clone size: once
V gene: TRBV19
CDR3 length: 13
D gene: .
J gene: TRBJ1-1
CDR3 DNA: TGTGCCAGTATCGCAGGTCATAACACTGAAGCTTTCTTT
CDR3 protein: CASIAGHNTEAFF

clone size: .
V gene: TRBV6-1
CDR3 length: 14
D gene: .
J gene: TRBJ1-5
CDR3 DNA: TGTGCCAGCAGTCCCTCTCCCGGCAATCAGCCCCAGCATTTT
CDR3 protein: CASSPSPGNQPQHF

clone size: once
V gene: TRBV5-6
CDR3 length: 12
D gene: .
J gene: TRBJ1-2
CDR3 DNA: TGTGCCAGCAGCTTGGACGGGTCGGCCAGCACCTTC
CDR3 protein: CASSLDGSASTF

clone size: many
V gene: TRBV27
CDR3 length: 13
D gene: .
J gene: TRBJ2-7
CDR3 DNA: TGTGCCAGCAGTTTTGGACAGTCCTACGAGCAGTACTTC
CDR3 protein: CASSFGQSYEQYF

clone size: .
V gene: TRBV27
CDR3 length: 14
D gene: .
J gene: TRBJ2-1
CDR3 DNA: TGTGCCAGCAGTTTAGGGACGAGCACCTATGAGCAGTTCTTC
CDR3 protein: CASSLGTSTYEQFF

clone size: .
V gene: TRBV12-5
CDR3 length: 13
D gene: .
J gene: TRBJ1-1
CDR3 DNA: TGTGCTAGTGCCACAGGAGGGAACACTGTAGCTTTCTTT
CDR3 protein: CASATGGNTVAFF

clone size: .
V gene: TRBV19
CDR3 length: 14
D gene: .
J gene: TRBJ1-5
CDR3 DNA: TGTGCCACCGATCTGGGGGGAGTCAATCAGCCCCAGCATTTT
CDR3 protein: CATDLGGVNQPQHF

clone size: few
V gene: TRBV7-8
CDR3 length: 14
D gene: .
J gene: TRBJ1-2
CDR3 DNA: TGTGCCAGCAGCTTAGACCCGGGGGCCCATGGCTACACCTTC
CDR3 protein: CASSLDPGAHGYTF

clone size: few
V gene: TRBV4-1
CDR3 length: 15
D gene: .
J gene: TRBJ1-5
CDR3 DNA: TGCGCCAGCAGCCCTCAGGAGGGTGGCAATCAGCCCCAGCATTTT
CDR3 protein: CASSPQEGGNQPQHF

clone size: .
V gene: TRBV12-3/TRBV12-4
CDR3 length: 13
D gene: .
J gene: TRBJ2-5
CDR3 DNA: TGTGCCAGCAGTTTAGGGATCCGAGAGACCCAGTACTTC
CDR3 protein: CASSLGIRETQYF

clone size: .
V gene: TRBV19
CDR3 length: 18
D gene: .
J gene: TRBJ2-6
CDR3 DNA: TGTGCCAGTAGCGCCCTTTTTAGGACGGACTCTGGGGCCAACGTCCTGACTTTC
CDR3 protein: CASSALFRTDSGANVLTF

clone size: .
V gene: TRBV6-2/TRBV6-3
CDR3 length: 14
D gene: .
J gene: TRBJ2-1
CDR3 DNA: TGTGCCAGCAGTTACTCCCCCCGGCTCGCCGGGCAGTTCTTC
CDR3 protein: CASSYSPRLAGQFF

clone size: .
V gene: TRBV4-1
CDR3 length: 13
D gene: .
J gene: TRBJ1-2
CDR3 DNA: TGCGCCAGCAGCCACCTATTGGGATATGGCTACACCTTC
CDR3 protein: CASSHLLGYGYTF

clone size: few
V gene: TRBV7-9
CDR3 length: 12
D gene: TRBD1
J gene: TRBJ1-2
CDR3 DNA: TGTGCCAGCAGATACCAGGGGGATGGCTACACCTTC
CDR3 protein: CASRYQGDGYTF

clone size: .
V gene: TRBV6-5
CDR3 length: 19
D gene: TRBD1
J gene: TRBJ1-2
CDR3 DNA: TGTGCCAGCAGTTACTCCCGCCCGGGACAGGGAGGGAGTAACTATGGCTACACCTTC
CDR3 protein: CASSYSRPGQGGSNYGYTF

clone size: few
V gene: TRBV12-3/TRBV12-4
CDR3 length: 14
D gene: .
J gene: TRBJ1-1
CDR3 DNA: TGTGCCAGCAGTCCCGGTCCCGACGGCGGTGAAGCTTTCTTT
CDR3 protein: CASSPGPDGGEAFF

clone size: .
V gene: TRBV6-1
CDR3 length: 16
D gene: .
J gene: TRBJ2-5
CDR3 DNA: TGTGCCAGCAGGCACTACAGGGTTGGAAACCAAGAGACCCAGTACTTC
CDR3 protein: CASRHYRVGNQETQYF

clone size: few
V gene: TRBV6-2/TRBV6-3
CDR3 length: 14
D gene: .
J gene: TRBJ1-5
CDR3 DNA: TGTGCCAGCAGTCGGAGGGATAGCAATCAGCCCCAGCATTTT
CDR3 protein: CASSRRDSNQPQHF

clone size: few
V gene: TRBV5-4
CDR3 length: 16
D gene: .
J gene: TRBJ1-1
CDR3 DNA: TGTGCCAGCAGCGCTACTAGGTGGAGGGGGAACACTGAAGCTTTCTTT
CDR3 protein: CASSATRWRGNTEAFF

clone size: once
V gene: TRBV29-1
CDR3 length: 12
D gene: .
J gene: TRBJ2-7
CDR3 DNA: TGCAGCGTTGGGTCCCCTTCCTACGAGCAGTACTTC
CDR3 protein: CSVGSPSYEQYF

clone size: .
V gene: TRBV19
CDR3 length: 15
D gene: .
J gene: TRBJ1-5
CDR3 DNA: TGTGCCAGTAGTATAGGGGTGTTTGCCAATCAGCCCCAGCATTTT
CDR3 protein: CASSIGVFANQPQHF

clone size: .
V gene: TRBV7-8
CDR3 length: 17
D gene: .
J gene: TRBJ1-5
CDR3 DNA: TGTGCCAGCAGCTTGTCGTTATTAACCCATAGCAATCAGCCCCAGCATTTT
CDR3 protein: CASSLSLLTHSNQPQHF

clone size: .
V gene: TRBV14
CDR3 length: 13
D gene: .
J gene: TRBJ2-3
CDR3 DNA: TGTGCCAGCAGCCCCGAAGGAGCAGATACGCAGTATTTT
CDR3 protein: CASSPEGADTQYF

clone size: few
V gene: TRBV12-5
CDR3 length: 18
D gene: .
J gene: TRBJ1-1
CDR3 DNA: TGTGCTAGTGGTTTGATTTTGGGTCACAGAGAAATGAACACTGAAGCTTTCTTT
CDR3 protein: CASGLILGHREMNTEAFF

clone size: .
V gene: TRBV27
CDR3 length: 14
D gene: .
J gene: TRBJ2-2
CDR3 DNA: TGTGCCAGCAGCCCAACCGGGGTCCCCGGGGAGCTGTTTTTT
CDR3 protein: CASSPTGVPGELFF

clone size: .
V gene: TRBV10-3
CDR3 length: 14
D gene: TRBD2
J gene: TRBJ2-1
CDR3 DNA: TGTGCCATCAGTTCTAGCGGGGGTGGCAATGAGCAGTTCTTC
CDR3 protein: CAISSSGGGNEQFF

clone size: .
V gene: TRBV13
CDR3 length: 14
D gene: .
J gene: TRBJ2-1
CDR3 DNA: TGTGCCAGCAGCTTAAGGGGCAGGGGAGATGAGCAGTTCTTC
CDR3 protein: CASSLRGRGDEQFF

clone size: few
V gene: TRBV10-2
CDR3 length: 15
D gene: TRBD2
J gene: TRBJ2-3
CDR3 DNA: TGCGCCAGCAGTGAACTAGCGGGGGTCACAGATACGCAGTATTTT
CDR3 protein: CASSELAGVTDTQYF

clone size: few
V gene: TRBV7-9
CDR3 length: 14
D gene: TRBD1
J gene: TRBJ2-2
CDR3 DNA: TGTGCCAGCAGCTGGGACAGGGGATCCGGGGAGCTGTTTTTT
CDR3 protein: CASSWDRGSGELFF

clone size: many
V gene: TRBV20-1
CDR3 length: 15
D gene: TRBD1
J gene: TRBJ2-2
CDR3 DNA: TGCAGTGCTACGCTGAGACAGGGGAACACCGGGGAGCTGTTTTTT
CDR3 protein: CSATLRQGNTGELFF

clone size: .
V gene: TRBV7-9
CDR3 length: 14
D gene: .
J gene: TRBJ2-1
CDR3 DNA: TGTGCCAGCAGCTCCCCGGGATCCTACAATGAGCAGTTCTTC
CDR3 protein: CASSSPGSYNEQFF

clone size: .
V gene: TRBV12-3/TRBV12-4
CDR3 length: 14
D gene: .
J gene: TRBJ2-2
CDR3 DNA: TGTGCCAGCAGTTCAGAGGGAAATGCCGGGGAGCTGTTTTTT
CDR3 protein: CASSSEGNAGELFF

clone size: few
V gene: TRBV29-1
CDR3 length: 17
D gene: TRBD2
J gene: TRBJ2-7
CDR3 DNA: TGCAGCGTTGAAGGACCCGAAACTAGCGGGGGACCCTACGAGCAGTACTTC
CDR3 protein: CSVEGPETSGGPYEQYF

clone size: once
V gene: TRBV10-3
CDR3 length: 13
D gene: .
J gene: TRBJ1-1
CDR3 DNA: TGTGCCATCAGACGCGAAGGGGGCACTGAAGCTTTCTTT
CDR3 protein: CAIRREGGTEAFF

clone size: .
V gene: TRBV28
CDR3 length: 19
D gene: .
J gene: TRBJ2-6
CDR3 DNA: TGTGCCAGCAGTTTCGAGGGTGGGGTCGGGAGCTCTGGGACCAACGTCCTGACTTTC
CDR3 protein: CASSFEGGVGSSGTNVLTF

clone size: few
V gene: TRBV27
CDR3 length: 15
D gene: .
J gene: TRBJ2-7
CDR3 DNA: TGTGCCAGCAGCCCAGCCCCGACAGCCTCCTACGAGCAGTACTTC
CDR3 protein: CASSPAPTASYEQYF

clone size: .
V gene: TRBV5-1
CDR3 length: 16
D gene: TRBD2
J gene: TRBJ2-1
CDR3 DNA: TGCGCCAGCAGCTTCCGACTAGCGGGGGGTGTAGATGAGCAGTTCTTC
CDR3 protein: CASSFRLAGGVDEQFF